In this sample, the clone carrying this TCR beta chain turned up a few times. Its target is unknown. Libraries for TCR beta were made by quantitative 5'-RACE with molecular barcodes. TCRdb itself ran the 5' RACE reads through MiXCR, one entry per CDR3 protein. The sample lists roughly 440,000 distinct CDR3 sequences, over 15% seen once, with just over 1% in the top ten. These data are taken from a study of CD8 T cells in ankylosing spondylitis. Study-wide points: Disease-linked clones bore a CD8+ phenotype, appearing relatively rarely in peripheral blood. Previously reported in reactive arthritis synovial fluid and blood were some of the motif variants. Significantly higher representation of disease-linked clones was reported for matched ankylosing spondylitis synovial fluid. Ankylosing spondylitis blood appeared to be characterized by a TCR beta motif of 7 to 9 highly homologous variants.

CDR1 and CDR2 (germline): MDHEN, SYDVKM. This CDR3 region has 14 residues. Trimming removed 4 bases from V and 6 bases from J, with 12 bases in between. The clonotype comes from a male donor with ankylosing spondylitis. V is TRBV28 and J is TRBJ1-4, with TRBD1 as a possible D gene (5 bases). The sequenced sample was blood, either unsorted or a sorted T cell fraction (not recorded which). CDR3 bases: TGTGCCAGCAGTTCTGGGGGAGGGGATGAAAAACTGTTTTTT. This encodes CASSSGGGDEKLFF.